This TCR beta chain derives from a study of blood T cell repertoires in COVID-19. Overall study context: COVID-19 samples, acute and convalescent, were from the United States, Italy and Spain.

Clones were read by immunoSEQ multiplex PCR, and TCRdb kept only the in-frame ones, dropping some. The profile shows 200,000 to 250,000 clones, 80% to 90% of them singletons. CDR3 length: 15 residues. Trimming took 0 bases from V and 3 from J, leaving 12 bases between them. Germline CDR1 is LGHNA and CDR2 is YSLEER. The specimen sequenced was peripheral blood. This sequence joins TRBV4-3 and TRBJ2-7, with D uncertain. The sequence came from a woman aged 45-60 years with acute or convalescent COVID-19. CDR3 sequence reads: CASSQDLQVYYEQYF. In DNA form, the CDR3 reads TGCGCCAGCAGCCAAGATCTTCAGGTCTACTACGAGCAGTACTTC.